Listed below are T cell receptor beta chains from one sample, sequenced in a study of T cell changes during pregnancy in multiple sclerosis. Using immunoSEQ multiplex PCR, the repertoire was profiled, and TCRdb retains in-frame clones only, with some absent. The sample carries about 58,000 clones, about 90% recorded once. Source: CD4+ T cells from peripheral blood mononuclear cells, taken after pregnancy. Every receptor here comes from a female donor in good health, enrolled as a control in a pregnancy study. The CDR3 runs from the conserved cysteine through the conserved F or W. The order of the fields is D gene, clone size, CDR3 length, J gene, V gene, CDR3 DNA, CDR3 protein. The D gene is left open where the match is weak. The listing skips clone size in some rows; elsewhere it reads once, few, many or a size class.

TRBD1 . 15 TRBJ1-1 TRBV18 TGTGCCAGCTCACGAGTCCGGGACAGGGGAACTGAAGCTTTCTTT CASSRVRDRGTEAFF
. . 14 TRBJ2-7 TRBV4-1 TGCGCCAGCAGCCAAGAATCCCTAACCTACGAGCAGTACTTC CASSQESLTYEQYF
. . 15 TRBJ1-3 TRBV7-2 TGTGCCAGCAGCTTAGCGAGACACTCTGGAAACACCATATATTTT CASSLARHSGNTIYF
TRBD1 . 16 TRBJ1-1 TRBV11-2 TGTGCCAGCAGTCTAACCTCAGGGGGCGGCGGCACTGAAGCTTTCTTT CASSLTSGGGGTEAFF
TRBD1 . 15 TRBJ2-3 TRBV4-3 TGCGCCAGCAGCCTTCGGACAGGGTCGGGAGATACGCAGTATTTT CASSLRTGSGDTQYF
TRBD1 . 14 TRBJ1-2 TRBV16 TGTGCCAGCAGCCAAAAAGTGGGACAGAGTGGCTACACCTTC CASSQKVGQSGYTF
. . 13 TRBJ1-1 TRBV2 TGTGCCAGTCAAAACGAGGGGAACACTGAAGCTTTCTTT CASQNEGNTEAFF
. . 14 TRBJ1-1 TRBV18 TGTGCCAGCTCCCTAGGCCGGTCGAACACTGAAGCTTTCTTT CASSLGRSNTEAFF
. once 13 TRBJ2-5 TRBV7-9 TGTGCCAGCAGCCGCAGGGGACAAGAGACCCAGTACTTC CASSRRGQETQYF
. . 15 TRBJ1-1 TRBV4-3 TGCGCCAGCAGCCAAGGGACAGTGACGGGCACTGAAGCTTTCTTT CASSQGTVTGTEAFF
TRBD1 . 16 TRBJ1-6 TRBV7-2 TGTGCCAGCAGCGCCGCGACGGACAGGGCTAATTCACCCCTCCACTTT CASSAATDRANSPLHF
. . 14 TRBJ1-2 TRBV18 TGTGCCAGCTCATCCTTGGACAGATTCTATGGCTACACCTTC CASSSLDRFYGYTF
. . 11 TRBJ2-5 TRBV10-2 TGCGCCAGCGTCAGGGGAGAGACCCAGTACTTC CASVRGETQYF
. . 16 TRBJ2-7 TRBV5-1 TGCGCCAGCAGCCCCAATAACCCGGGGGTCTCCTACGAGCAGTACTTC CASSPNNPGVSYEQYF
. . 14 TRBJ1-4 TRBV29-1 TGCAGCGGATCTGAGGAACCCCGGGGGGAAAAACTGTTTTTT CSGSEEPRGEKLFF
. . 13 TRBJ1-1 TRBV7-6 TGTGCCAGCAGCTTAGAAGGGAGGGGTGAAGCTTTCTTT CASSLEGRGEAFF
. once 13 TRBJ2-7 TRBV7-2 TGTGCCAGCAGCTTAGAGACAGGTTACGAGCAGTACTTC CASSLETGYEQYF
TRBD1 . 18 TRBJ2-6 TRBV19 TGTGCCAGTAGCAACCCCGGGACAGTCATCTCTGGGGCCAACGTCCTGACTTTC CASSNPGTVISGANVLTF
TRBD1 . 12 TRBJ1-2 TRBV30 TGTGCCTCCCCCGACAGGGGCTATGGCTACACCTTC CASPDRGYGYTF
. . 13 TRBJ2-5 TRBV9 TGTGCCAGGGGACTCCACAGCGGAGAGACCCAGTACTTC CARGLHSGETQYF
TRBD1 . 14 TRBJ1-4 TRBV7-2 TGTGCCAGCAGCAATAGACAGGGACAAGAAAAACTGTTTTTT CASSNRQGQEKLFF
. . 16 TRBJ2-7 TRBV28 TGTGCCAGCAGCCTCATTCTTTCGAGGGGGGGCTACGAGCAGTACTTC CASSLILSRGGYEQYF
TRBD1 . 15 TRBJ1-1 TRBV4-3 TGCGCCAGCAGTTCAAGTTGGACAGGGGACTCCGAAGCTTTCTTT CASSSSWTGDSEAFF
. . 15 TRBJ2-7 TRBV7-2 TGTGCCAGTACCCAAGGAGGGGGGGTCCTCTACGAGCAGTACTTC CASTQGGGVLYEQYF
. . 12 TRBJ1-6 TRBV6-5 TGTGCCAGCAGTTCCAATAATTCACCCCTCCACTTT CASSSNNSPLHF
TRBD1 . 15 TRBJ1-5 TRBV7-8 TGTGCCAGCAGCCGAGGACAGGGGATCGATCAGCCCCAGCATTTT CASSRGQGIDQPQHF
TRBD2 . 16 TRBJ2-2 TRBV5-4 TGTGCCAGCAGCTTGGCCGGACTAGCGGGGACCGGGGAGCTGTTTTTT CASSLAGLAGTGELFF
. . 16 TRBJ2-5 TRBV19 TGTGCCAGTAGTATAGATCGTTCAGGGCTGGGGGAGACCCAGTACTTC CASSIDRSGLGETQYF
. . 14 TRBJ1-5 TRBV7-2 TGTGCCAGCAGCCTCGGGGGGGTTCCTCAGCCCCAGCATTTT CASSLGGVPQPQHF
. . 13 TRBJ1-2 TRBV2 TGTGCCAGCAGTCTACAGGGTGTAAATGGCTACACCTTC CASSLQGVNGYTF
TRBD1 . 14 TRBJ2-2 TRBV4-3 TGCGCCAGCAGCCAAGTGACAGGGTACGGGGAGCTGTTTTTT CASSQVTGYGELFF
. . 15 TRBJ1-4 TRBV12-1 TGTGCCAGCAGCTCGCAGACAGGGAAGAATGAAAAACTGTTTTTT CASSSQTGKNEKLFF
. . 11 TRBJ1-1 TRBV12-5 TGTGCTAGTGGTTTGTGGCCTGAAGCTTTCTTT CASGLWPEAFF
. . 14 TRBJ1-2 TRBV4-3 TGCGCCAGCAGCCAAGTAGGAGGACACTATGGCTACACCTTC CASSQVGGHYGYTF
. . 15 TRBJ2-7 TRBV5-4 TGTGCCAGCAGCTCCCAGGCAGGGGCGCGTTTCGAGCAGTACTTC CASSSQAGARFEQYF
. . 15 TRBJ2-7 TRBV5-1 TGCGCCAGCAGCTTGGAACCCGTCCGGTCTCACGAGCAGTACTTC CASSLEPVRSHEQYF
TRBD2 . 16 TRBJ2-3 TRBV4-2 TGTGCCAGCAGCCGCCTCTGGACTAGCGGGCCAGATACGCAGTATTTT CASSRLWTSGPDTQYF
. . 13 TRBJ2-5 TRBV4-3 TGCGCCAGCAGCCCGGGATCCCAAGAGACCCAGTACTTC CASSPGSQETQYF
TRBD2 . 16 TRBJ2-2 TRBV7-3 TGTGCCAGCAGCCGGAGCGGGGGCCTGGGTACCGGGGAGCTGTTTTTT CASSRSGGLGTGELFF
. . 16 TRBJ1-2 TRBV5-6 TGTGCCAGCAGCGGGGAGCGGGGGGCACGTGTCTATGGCTACACCTTC CASSGERGARVYGYTF
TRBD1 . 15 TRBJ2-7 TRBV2 TGTGCCAGCAGCGTACGCACGGGACAGACGGCGTGGCAGTACTTC CASSVRTGQTAWQYF
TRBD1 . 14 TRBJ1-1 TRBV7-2 TGTGCCAGCAGCCTGACAGGGGGAAACACTGAAGCTTTCTTT CASSLTGGNTEAFF
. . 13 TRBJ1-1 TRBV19 TGTGCCAGTAAGACGCTCGAGGTCACTGAAGCTTTCTTT CASKTLEVTEAFF
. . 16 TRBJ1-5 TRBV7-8 TGTGCCAGCAGCTTAGGGGGCGGGGTAGGCAATCAGCCCCAGCATTTT CASSLGGGVGNQPQHF